This T cell receptor (beta chain) was obtained from a study of blood T cell repertoires in COVID-19. With 0 bases clipped from V and 5 bases from J, the junction kept 7 bases outside the gene matches. This CDR3 is 15 amino acids long. In germline, CDR1 is GTSNPN, CDR2 SVGIG (reference sequence). The data were produced by immunoSEQ multiplex PCR, yet TCRdb's version contains in-frame clones alone and is incomplete. The data hold about 170,000 clones, with 80% to 85% observed a single time. This TCR was recovered from a human donor with acute or convalescent COVID-19. The donor label of this sample is uncertain. Sequenced input: peripheral blood. This chain joins TRBV30 and TRBJ2-5; 9 bases fit TRBD1. CDR3 in amino acids: CAWSVGTGNWETQYF. CDR3 nucleotide sequence: TGTGCCTGGAGTGTCGGGACAGGGAATTGGGAGACCCAGTACTTC.